The clone carrying this T cell receptor (beta chain) has at least ten counts. Genomic DNA acted as the template from which TCR beta VDJ combination and CDR3 sequence profiling were carried out. TCRdb re-derived calls from the reads in MiXCR, one entry per CDR3 protein. The table includes 400,000 to 500,000 distinct CDR3 sequences, about two thirds detected once. The data were obtained in a study of CD8+CD57+ T cells in acquired aplastic anemia. The CDR3 spans 16 residues. Germline assignment: CDR1 SQVTM and CDR2 ANQGSEA. V trimming: 5 bases; J trimming: 4 bases; junction bases outside the gene matches: 16.

This TCR was sampled from a human donor in good health, serving as a control. This chain joins TRBV29-1 and TRBJ1-1; 7 bases are shared with TRBD1. The source material was sorted CD4+, CD8+, or CD8+CD57+ T cells (not recorded which) from PBMCs. CDR3 DNA: TGCAGCGTTCTCGACCAGGGGGATTCGGTGAGCACTGAAGCTTTCTTT. Residues: CSVLDQGDSVSTEAFF.